This T cell receptor beta chain was sequenced for a study of identical twins. MiXCR was run by TCRdb on the 5' RACE reads, yielding one entry per CDR3 protein. This table has around 690,000 distinct CDR3 sequences, 21% appearing once. Findings and limits, study-wide: Beta out-of-frame twin sharing showed a weaker excess. Within twin pairs, the out-of-frame alpha sequences they shared showed excess low generation probability.

Per the germline V gene, CDR1 is SGHRS and CDR2 is YFSETQ. This CDR3 spans 14 amino acids. The germline V and J ends were trimmed by 5 bases and 1 base, with 12 bases remaining between them. As concerns this clonotype: What it binds is not known.

This sample also belongs to another study, concerning T cells expressing NK-cell markers. That report notes: Repertoires of TCR beta were obtained from T cells sorted as CD3+CD56+NKG2C+, CD3+CD56+NKG2C- and CD3+CD56-NKG2C+. These clonotypes additionally ranked first within the CD3+CD56-NKG2C+ fraction of several donors.

The origin of this receptor is a woman aged 18-29 years in good health. Specimen: PBMCs. This rearrangement joins TRBV5-1 to TRBJ1-1; D might be TRBD1 (5 bases). CDR3 in amino acids: CASSEVGANTEAFF. CDR3 in DNA: TGCGCCAGCAGTGAGGTTGGGGCGAACACTGAAGCTTTCTTT.